These 20 T cell receptor beta chains originate from one sample sequenced in a study of human T cells and chemical hapten exposure. MiXCR, applied by TCRdb to the RACE reads, yields one record per CDR3 protein. The data show 50,000 or so distinct CDR3 sequences, 4.4% seen once. The sample's time point: healthy volunteer bleed at 2 weeks. Someone pulled total RNA out of unfractionated whole blood. Specimen: whole blood. All receptors come from a human donor in good health. Some clones in this sample may be carry-over from other donors' samples.

This clonotype has a handful of counts. The rearrangement links TRBV4-1 to TRBJ2-3, with 12 positions matching TRBD2. The V gene's germline CDR1 is MGHRA and CDR2 YSYEKL. This CDR3 comprises 17 residues. J gave up 5 bases and V 2 bases, and 8 bases lay outside the gene matches. The CDR3 region is CASSQPTSGRGVDTQYF. The CDR3 DNA reads as TGCGCCAGCAGCCAACCGACTAGCGGGAGAGGAGTAGATACGCAGTATTTT.

The chain has TRBV18 and TRBJ2-1, with D hard to call. Germline V gives CDR1 KGHSH, CDR2 LQKENI. V shed 3 bases and J shed 4 bases, with 7 bases lying between them. This CDR3 comprises 13 residues. The CDR3 is CASSPGQYNEQFF. CDR3 DNA: TGTGCCAGCTCACCCGGGCAGTACAATGAGCAGTTCTTC.

This clonotype was recorded a few times. The chain links TRBV12-3 or TRBV12-4 to TRBJ2-3; D is ambiguous. This CDR3 is 12 amino acids long. With 5 bases removed from V and 5 bases from J, the gap between germline ends came to 8 bases. The DNA of the CDR3 is TGTGCCAGCAGTCGCCAGGAAGATACGCAGTATTTT. Amino acids: CASSRQEDTQYF.

The V gene is TRBV7-3, the J gene TRBJ2-2; 12 positions agree with TRBD2. The ends lost 0 bases at V and 6 bases at J; junction bases unmatched: 5. CDR1 and CDR2 from the germline V gene are SGHTA and FQGTGA. The CDR3 is 17 residues long. The DNA for the CDR3 is TGTGCCAGCAGCTTAACGCCCCGGACTAGCGGGGCCGGGGAGCTGTTTTTT. Its translation is CASSLTPRTSGAGELFF.

V is TRBV28 and J is TRBJ1-2, with 9 bases aligning to TRBD1. Germline lookup yields CDR1 MDHEN and CDR2 SYDVKM. V shed 7 bases and J 8 bases; nucleotides not matched to a gene: 8. This CDR3 is built from 13 residues. CDR3 sequence reads: CASKLTGGRGYTF. The CDR3, as DNA: TGTGCCAGCAAACTTACAGGGGGCCGAGGCTACACCTTC.

This clonotype showed up many times. CDR3 protein: CASSDSRTDTQYF. For the CDR3, the DNA is TGTGCCAGCAGTGACTCCCGCACAGATACGCAGTATTTT. The chain recombines TRBV6-4 with TRBJ2-3; D unresolved. With 0 bases removed from V and 1 base from J, the gap between germline ends came to 2 bases. Per the germline V gene, CDR1 is MRHNA and CDR2 is SNTAGT. CDR3 length: 13 amino acids.

This clonotype was found many times. This sequence joins TRBV3-1 and TRBJ2-3, with D possibly being TRBD1 or TRBD2 (6 bases each). V lost 1 base, J lost 1 base, and 12 bases lay in between. CDR3 length: 16 residues. From germline, CDR1 is LGHDT and CDR2 YNNKEL (reference sequence). The DNA of the CDR3 is TGTGCCAGCAGCCAAGTCGGAGGGGGAGGCACAGATACGCAGTATTTT. It specifies CASSQVGGGGTDTQYF.

This clonotype has at least ten counts. This chain joins TRBV2 and TRBJ1-2; weak D call: TRBD1 (5 bases). Trimming removed 9 bases from V and 8 bases from J, with 22 bases in between. CDR3 length: 14 amino acids. From germline, CDR1 is SNHLY and CDR2 FYNNEI. This CDR3 is CAREVPGFRDGYTF. For the CDR3, the DNA is TGTGCCAGAGAGGTTCCAGGGTTTCGCGACGGCTACACCTTC.

The sample holds many counts of this clonotype. The chain employs TRBV20-1 and TRBJ2-1, with a weak D call TRBD1 (7 bases). Per germline, CDR1 DFQATT and CDR2 SNEGSKA (reference sequence). The CDR3 totals 17 residues. Trimming shortened V by 2 bases and J by 4 bases, and 21 bases separated the two germline ends. The CDR3 coding sequence is TGCAGTGCTAGACCCGCCAGGGGGGACCTGCTGTACAATGAGCAGTTCTTC. Translated: CSARPARGDLLYNEQFF.

This clonotype has a count of ten or more. V and J are TRBV20-1 and TRBJ2-5; D may correspond to TRBD1 or TRBD2 (6 bases each). Per the germline V gene, CDR1 is DFQATT and CDR2 is SNEGSKA (reference sequence). The CDR3 extends over 15 amino acids. The germline V and J ends were trimmed by 5 bases and 2 bases, with 18 bases remaining between them. The CDR3: CSAHPGGTPQETQYF. The CDR3 DNA reads TGCAGTGCTCACCCAGGCGGGACACCACAAGAGACCCAGTACTTC.

In its sample, this clonotype was seen a few times. CDR3 DNA sequence: TGTGCCAGCAGCCCCCGGCAGGGACCTGAAGCTTTCTTT. It specifies CASSPRQGPEAFF. The gene calls are TRBV11-2 and TRBJ1-1, with D maybe TRBD1 (5 bases). V was clipped by 5 bases and J by 6 bases, with 13 bases between them. Germline V gives CDR1 SGHAT, CDR2 FQNNGV. This CDR3 region has 13 residues.

This clonotype was observed many times. The DNA for the CDR3 is TGTGCCAGCAGTTTAAGTCCTGAGCAGTTCTTC. As protein: CASSLSPEQFF. The chain has TRBV12-3 or TRBV12-4 and TRBJ2-1; no definite D call. Trimming left V 2 bases short and J 9 bases short, with 5 bases between. The CDR3 sequence is 11 residues long.

The chain employs TRBV3-1 and TRBJ2-1; D may be TRBD2 (6 bases). Trimming removed 2 bases at V and 0 bases at J, with 17 bases between. The V gene's germline CDR1 is LGHDT and CDR2 YNNKEL (reference sequence). The CDR3 consists of 18 residues. The DNA of the CDR3 is TGTGCCAGCAGCCAATTGGCCCACAAGACTAGCTCCTACAATGAGCAGTTCTTC. Protein: CASSQLAHKTSSYNEQFF.

This clonotype was observed many times. V usage is TRBV7-3 and J usage is TRBJ1-6; D is unclear. The CDR3 extends over 13 amino acids. Germline V gene data show CDR1 as SGHTA and CDR2 as FQGTGA. V was shortened by 1 base and J by 14 bases, with 12 bases between the two germline ends. The CDR3 protein is CASSLSGETSLHF. The CDR3 bases are TGTGCCAGCAGCTTAAGCGGGGAGACATCCCTCCACTTT.

The sample holds many counts of this clonotype. V usage is TRBV7-8 and J usage is TRBJ2-7; D not resolved. Germline values: CDR1 SGHVS, CDR2 FQNEAQ. The CDR3 consists of 19 residues. V was trimmed by 5 bases and J by 1 base, leaving 27 bases between them. CDR3 DNA: TGTGCCAGCAGCCCTAGTACGACGATAGTGTCAGCACCATCCTACGAGCAGTACTTC. Residues: CASSPSTTIVSAPSYEQYF. Using reference TRBV7-8 and TRBJ2-7 for the parts outside the CDR3, the full variable domain is GAGVSQSPRYKVAKRGQDVALRCDPISGHVSLFWYQQALGQGPEFLTYFQNEAQLDKSGLPSDRFFAERPEGSVSTLKIQRTQQEDSAVYLCASSPSTTIVSAPSYEQYFGPGTRLTVT.

This clonotype was picked up a small number of times. This chain connects TRBV6-5 to TRBJ2-7; 14 bases line up with TRBD2. V lost 6 bases and J lost 0; bases outside the gene matches: 4. There are 16 residues in the CDR3. CDR1 is MNHEY and CDR2 is SVGAGI in the germline V gene. The CDR3 here is CASRRGLAGDSYEQYF. As DNA, the CDR3 is TGTGCCAGCAGAAGGGGACTAGCGGGAGACTCCTACGAGCAGTACTTC.

This clonotype was found many times. V usage is TRBV11-2 and J usage is TRBJ2-1; 14 bases line up with TRBD2. Germline values: CDR1 SGHAT, CDR2 FQNNGV. The CDR3 runs 19 residues. Unmatched junction bases numbered 10, after V lost 5 bases and J lost 1 base. The CDR3 reads CASSAPGLAGAKSYNEQFF. DNA of the CDR3: TGTGCCAGCAGCGCCCCGGGACTAGCGGGAGCAAAGTCCTACAATGAGCAGTTCTTC. Full variable domain (missing parts from reference TRBV11-2 and TRBJ2-1): EAGVAQSPRYKIIEKRQSVAFWCNPISGHATLYWYQQILGQGPKLLIQFQNNGVVDDSQLPKDRFSAERLKGVDSTLKIQPAKLEDSAVYLCASSAPGLAGAKSYNEQFFGPGTRLTVL.

This clonotype came up many times. The J gene is TRBJ1-5, the V gene TRBV5-5; no clear D. From germline, CDR1 is SGHKS and CDR2 YYEKEE (reference sequence). CDR3 length: 15 residues. Trimming took 2 bases from V and 0 from J, leaving 9 bases between them. The CDR3 loop is CASSFGADSNQPQHF. CDR3 coding DNA: TGTGCCAGCAGCTTCGGAGCAGATAGCAATCAGCCCCAGCATTTT.

This clonotype was observed at least ten times. J is TRBJ1-1 and V is TRBV14; D is possibly TRBD1 (5 bases). Deletions cut 0 bases from V and 5 bases from J, with 13 bases between. This CDR3 has 15 amino acids. Germline lookup yields CDR1 SGHDN and CDR2 FVKESK. The CDR3 loop reads CASSQELLRGTEAFF. The CDR3 DNA reads as TGTGCCAGCAGCCAAGAATTGTTAAGGGGAACTGAAGCTTTCTTT.

This clonotype came up many times. The gene calls are TRBV24-1 and TRBJ2-1; D might be TRBD2 (5 bases). CDR3 length: 17 residues. The V gene lost 0 bases and the J gene lost 2 bases, with 13 bases spanning the gap. Per germline, CDR1 KGHDR and CDR2 SFDVKD. This chain's CDR3 is CATSDLDHSGTYNEQFF. CDR3 nucleotide sequence: TGTGCCACCAGTGATTTGGACCACAGCGGAACCTACAATGAGCAGTTCTTC.